This T cell receptor beta chain is from a study of beta chain features in type 1 diabetes. As for the study in general: Summed over all samples, the examined sorted cells came to 107,917,701. Study-wide findings and caveats: Type 1 diabetes patients had fewer VDJ junction insertions and more deletions. A greater similarity of naive, central memory and Treg TCRB repertoires was seen among patients than among healthy donors. When Type 1 diabetes patients were examined, their TCRB CDR3s proved moderately but significantly shorter in all four CD4+ subsets.

Worth noting for this clone: Its specificity is not known.

Trimming took 0 bases from V and 3 from J, leaving 6 bases between them. This CDR3 is 13 amino acids long. Germline values: CDR1 SGHDT, CDR2 YYEEEE. Expressed TCRB transcripts got sequenced, as all isolated RNA was reverse transcribed. Sequencing of naive, central memory and regulatory T cell samples gave an average of about 3.57 million reads. Assay used: immunoSEQ multiplex PCR; TCRdb lists only in-frame clones, some missing. The table lists 240,000 or so clones, roughly 13% of them singletons. The rearrangement links TRBV5-6 to TRBJ1-1; D not certain. The clonotype was recovered from a man aged 25 to 40 with type 1 diabetes. Material for sequencing was naive CD4+ T cells from blood. DNA for the CDR3: TGTGCCAGCAGCTTGGCTTCCTACACTGAAGCTTTCTTT. It is translated as CASSLASYTEAFF.